This T cell receptor (beta chain) was captured by sequencing in a study of pediatric ulcerative colitis. Clones were read by immunoSEQ multiplex PCR, and TCRdb kept only the in-frame ones, dropping some. This table has tens of thousands of clones, approximately 87% appearing once. General study findings and limits: Ulcerative colitis patients shared more blood-rectal clones than controls. All ulcerative colitis patients, but no controls, carried a couple of rectal clonotypes. Clonal expansions reduced rectal repertoire diversity in acute severe colitis.

Remarks on this clone: Its specificity is not known.

The sequence came from a boy younger than 18 with severe ulcerative colitis. Sequenced material: blood.

CDR3 sequence (DNA): TGTGCCAGCAGCCCCGGGACGGAGAACACCGGGGAGCTGTTTTTT. It encodes CASSPGTENTGELFF. The rearrangement links TRBV7-8 to TRBJ2-2; D assignment may be TRBD1 or TRBD2 (5 bases each). CDR1 and CDR2 (germline): SGHVS, FQNEAQ. The CDR3 spans 15 residues. V was pared by 5 bases and J by 1 base, with 11 bases between.